The present T cell receptor (beta chain) was sequenced within a study of brain T cells in children with intractable seizures. The V gene's germline CDR1 is MRHNA and CDR2 SNTAGT. There are 15 residues in the CDR3. Losses at the gene ends were 4 bases for V and 4 bases for J; bases not matched to a gene: 3. Method: immunoSEQ multiplex PCR; TCRdb's copy keeps in-frame clones and lacks some. The table has over 1,500 clones, 60% to 80% seen once; the top ten hold approximately 20%. Surgery cases with the highest brain T cell transcript signatures were chosen for sequencing. The source was resected brain tissue, collected at surgery. The sequence came from a girl under 10 years old with tuberous sclerosis and intractable seizures. This sequence joins TRBV6-4 and TRBJ2-3, with 12 positions matching TRBD2. In DNA form, the CDR3 reads TGTGCCAGCAGTGCTAGCGGGGGGGCCTCAGATACGCAGTATTTT. The encoded protein is CASSASGGASDTQYF.